This T cell receptor beta chain was obtained from a study of shared clonotypes between healthy human individuals. Details on this clone: Other DNA sequences in this specimen translate into the identical CDR3.

CDR1 is MNHEY, CDR2 SMNVEV, per germline (reference sequence). The CDR3 length is 14 residues. The V and J ends lost 3 bases and 7 bases, in that order; junction bases with no gene match: 3. Sequenced by immunoSEQ multiplex PCR; TCRdb stores in-frame clones only, minus some. The data contain some 2.4 million clones, approximately 94% of them seen just once; the ten biggest clones take up approximately 0.36%. This TCR was recovered from a man aged 18-30 years in good health. Some clones in this sample may be carry-over from other donors' samples. The V call is TRBV27, the J call TRBJ1-6, with TRBD1 matching over 7 bases. The material sequenced was naive CD4+ T cells from PBMCs. Described subset: CD45RA+ positively selected. The CDR3 spells CASSLQGDNSPLHF. CDR3 nucleotide sequence: TGTGCCAGCAGTTTGCAGGGGGACAATTCACCCCTCCACTTT.